This T cell receptor (beta chain) comes out of a study of OX40 agonist ivuxolimab in advanced cancers. At the level of the study: The dose-escalation cohort was around 83% male, with a mean age of around 54 years, ranging roughly 23 to 85. Prior checkpoint blockade (anti-PD-1, anti-PD-L1 or anti-CTLA-4) was permitted; less than 45% had it. Notes on the study in general: Antigen specificity of clonally expanded peripheral T cells was not established. Low clonal expansion, among the lowest seen, marked partial responders at 0.1-3.0 mg/kg.

Some clones are missing from TCRdb's copy, which holds only in-frame ones; the method was immunoSEQ multiplex PCR. The data hold more than 60,000 clones, with 85% to 90% observed a single time. In regard to this clone: Its target is not known.

The TCR was taken from an adult with an advanced solid tumor such as melanoma, head and neck, liver or kidney cancer. Sequenced here: CD4+ or CD8+ T cells sorted from blood, sampled in a trial of the OX40 agonist ivuxolimab.

This chain's CDR3 is CASSGSVSSYNEQFF. CDR3 nucleotides: TGTGCCAGCAGCGGGAGCGTTTCCTCCTACAATGAGCAGTTCTTC. V and J are TRBV9 and TRBJ2-1; no clear D. With 3 bases removed from V and 0 bases from J, the gap between germline ends came to 10 bases. The CDR3 loop spans 15 amino acids. The germline V gene has CDR1 SGDLS and CDR2 YYNGEE. Full variable domain (rest looked up from reference TRBV9 and TRBJ2-1): DSGVTQTPKHLITATGQRVTLRCSPRSGDLSVYWYQQSLDQGLQFLIQYYNGEERAKGNILERFSAQQFPDLHSELNLSSLELGDSALYFCASSGSVSSYNEQFFGPGTRLTVL.